The 15 T cell receptor beta chains below come from one sample, sequenced in a study of blood T cells in healthy people across ages. Primers used in a second PCR of about 7 to 12 cycles were a sample-barcoded 5' primer and a J-beta primer mix. TCRdb re-analysed the 5' RACE reads in MiXCR, keeping a single row per CDR3 protein. The sample comprises fewer than 2,000,000 distinct CDR3 sequences, about two fifths of which are singletons, and 23% rests with the top ten. The sequenced material came from blood. The receptors stem from a human donor in good health.

The chain couples TRBV7-9 to TRBJ1-1; D not certain. Trimming took off 4 bases at V and 6 bases at J, with 15 bases between the two ends. The CDR3 totals 14 residues. CDR1 is SEHNR and CDR2 is FQNEAQ in the germline V gene (reference sequence). CDR3 DNA: TGTGCCAGCAGCTGGAGCGGTGGAACCCCTGAAGCTTTCTTT. Amino acids: CASSWSGGTPEAFF.

The genes are TRBV28 and TRBJ2-3; 8 nucleotides align to TRBD1. This CDR3 region has 13 residues. The germline CDR1 and CDR2 sequences are MDHEN and SYDVKM. The V segment lost 10 bases and the J segment 3 bases; nucleotides outside the gene matches: 6. Here the CDR3 DNA reads TGTGCCACACTGGACAGGGCTACAGATACGCAGTATTTT. Its protein product is CATLDRATDTQYF.

This clonotype showed up just a few times. The chain links TRBV6-6 to TRBJ2-6, with D perhaps TRBD2 (5 bases). Trimming took off 1 base at V and 0 bases at J, with 7 bases between the two ends. This CDR3 region has 16 residues. Germline-derived CDR1 and CDR2 are MNHNY and SVGAGI (reference sequence). CDR3 loop: CASSYWESSGANVLTF. The CDR3 DNA sequence: TGTGCCAGCAGTTACTGGGAGTCCTCTGGGGCCAACGTCCTGACTTTC.

This clonotype was seen a few times. The V call is TRBV6-6, the J call TRBJ1-6; 10 nucleotides line up with TRBD1. Per germline, CDR1 MNHNY and CDR2 SVGAGI (reference sequence). The V and J ends lost 6 bases and 10 bases, in that order; junction bases with no gene match: 9. This CDR3 is 15 amino acids long. CDR3 nucleotide sequence: TGTGCCAGCAGCATTCCGGGACAGGGGAAGTCACCCCTCCACTTT. Residues: CASSIPGQGKSPLHF.

The chain joins TRBV5-5 to TRBJ2-1; 12 bases fit TRBD2. Losses at the gene ends were 0 bases for V and 9 bases for J; bases not matched to a gene: 7. The CDR3 loop spans 16 amino acids. The germline CDR1 and CDR2 sequences are SGHKS and YYEKEE (reference sequence). The CDR3 region has the DNA TGTGCCAGCAGCTTGGGGCTAGCGGGGGGGCAGGGTGAGCAGTTCTTC. It is translated as CASSLGLAGGQGEQFF.

This clonotype occurred a few times. V is TRBV28 and J is TRBJ1-1; D ambiguous. CDR1 and CDR2 from the germline V gene are MDHEN and SYDVKM. The V end lost 4 bases, the J end lost 5 bases, and 8 bases lay between the germline ends. There are 12 residues in the CDR3. The CDR3 DNA sequence: TGTGCCAGCAGTTGGTTTCGTACTGAAGCTTTCTTT. This gives the protein CASSWFRTEAFF.

This chain's CDR3 is CASSETPPRDYYTYEQYF. The CDR3 DNA follows: TGTGCCAGCAGTGAGACTCCTCCCCGGGACTACTACACCTACGAGCAGTACTTC. The gene calls are TRBV2 and TRBJ2-7; 7 bases fit TRBD2. The CDR3 is made up of 18 amino acids. The germline CDR1 and CDR2 sequences are SNHLY and FYNNEI. V trimming: 3 bases; J trimming: 2 bases; junction bases outside the gene matches: 16.

The chain joins TRBV7-2 to TRBJ2-5, with 9 bases aligning to TRBD1. The germline V gene encodes CDR1 SGHTA and CDR2 FQGNSA. CDR3 length: 15 residues. V lost 5 bases to trimming and J lost 9 bases; unmatched junction nucleotides: 13. This chain's CDR3 is CASSNTAGQGISQYF. The CDR3 DNA is TGTGCCAGCAGCAACACTGCGGGACAGGGCATATCCCAGTACTTC.

The V and J genes are TRBV4-1 and TRBJ2-7; D is unresolved. The length of the CDR3 is 15 residues. The V gene lost 4 bases and the J gene lost 6 bases, with 19 bases spanning the gap. The germline gives CDR1 MGHRA, CDR2 YSYEKL. The CDR3 DNA is TGCGCCAGCAGCCTTGGACGGATCAGTCGGAGCGAGCAGTACTTC. Translating it yields CASSLGRISRSEQYF.

V gene TRBV20-1 combines with J gene TRBJ2-7, with D perhaps TRBD1 (6 bases). The length of the CDR3 is 14 residues. Germline V gene lookup returns CDR1 DFQATT and CDR2 SNEGSKA (reference sequence). The ends were cut back, 0 bases at V and 4 bases at J, with 13 bases in the middle. The CDR3 bases are TGCAGTGCTAGAGAGCCGGCAGGGGTATACGAGCAGTACTTC. This translates into CSAREPAGVYEQYF.

This clonotype was observed a few times. This CDR3 is CASRTRTPQRPDSYNEQFF. CDR3 sequence (DNA): TGTGCCAGCAGAACTCGTACCCCCCAGCGGCCGGACTCCTACAATGAGCAGTTCTTC. The V and J genes are TRBV6-5 and TRBJ2-1; perhaps TRBD2 as D (5 bases). The V and J ends lost 6 bases and 0 bases respectively, with 24 bases between them. This CDR3 has 19 residues. The germline gives CDR1 MNHEY, CDR2 SVGAGI.

The chain links TRBV2 to TRBJ2-3; 11 bases agree with TRBD1. V trimming: 2 bases; J trimming: 3 bases; junction bases outside the gene matches: 10. Germline assignment: CDR1 SNHLY and CDR2 FYNNEI. The CDR3 loop spans 18 amino acids. The CDR3 is CASSERRVGTGGTDTQYF. CDR3 nucleotide sequence: TGTGCCAGCAGTGAAAGACGCGTGGGGACAGGGGGGACAGATACGCAGTATTTT.

This clonotype has only a few counts. The chain's CDR3 is CASSPSLGGTDTQYF. For the CDR3, the DNA is TGTGCCAGCAGTCCGTCTTTGGGGGGCACAGATACGCAGTATTTT. V is TRBV28 and J is TRBJ2-3; either TRBD1 or TRBD2 may fit D (5 bases each). Per the germline V gene, CDR1 is MDHEN and CDR2 is SYDVKM. V was cut by 5 bases and J by 1 base, with 13 bases left in between. The CDR3 runs to 15 residues.

The V and J genes are TRBV20-1 and TRBJ2-1; a possible D gene is TRBD2 (5 bases). With the DNA end fitting TRBJ2-7 better, the J assignment may be wrong. The CDR3 contains 11 residues. Germline V gene data show CDR1 as DFQATT and CDR2 as SNEGSKA (reference sequence). The CDR3 spells CSVGADNEQYF. CDR3 in DNA: TGCAGTGTGGGAGCAGACAATGAGCAGTACTTC.

This clonotype was picked up one time. This chain links TRBV29-1 with TRBJ1-1; D might be TRBD1 (5 bases). Trimming stripped 4 bases from V and 7 bases from J, with 13 bases between. This CDR3 comprises 12 residues. Germline-derived CDR1 and CDR2 are SQVTM and ANQGSEA. The CDR3 bases are TGCAGCGTTGGTGGAGGGGACGGTGAAGCTTTCTTT. Encoded protein: CSVGGGDGEAFF. The variable domain in full, completed from reference TRBV29-1 and TRBJ1-1, reads SAVISQKPSRDICQRGTSLTIQCQVDSQVTMMFWYRQQPGQSLTLIATANQGSEATYESGFVIDKFPISRPNLTFSTLTVSNMSPEDSSIYLCSVGGGDGEAFFGQGTRLTVV.